The clone carrying this T cell receptor (beta chain) has a single count. Unmatched junction bases numbered 12, after V lost 5 bases and J lost 9 bases. This CDR3 contains 14 residues. Germline CDR1 MNHEY, CDR2 SMNVEV (reference sequence). Per the original methods: For nucleated cells, counts were estimated from reference gene primer amplification. Method: immunoSEQ multiplex PCR; TCRdb's copy keeps in-frame clones and lacks some. V, J and clone size are those of that table, while D and trimming were read from the DNA. This sample carries more than 250,000 clones, around 88% of them seen once, and the ten largest clones take 1.5% to 2%. The sample belongs to a study of blood T cell repertoires in COVID-19. Study as a whole: From the United States, Italy and Spain came samples of acute and convalescent COVID-19. Nucleic acid was either cDNA or gDNA, and it came from T cells, B-cell-depleted T cells, or PBMCs.

The TCR sequence derives from a woman aged 45-65 years with acute or convalescent COVID-19. Material: peripheral blood. The chain couples TRBV27 to TRBJ1-2, with 7 bases matching TRBD1. CDR3 nucleotide sequence: TGTGCCAGCAGTCCCCAATCGACAGGGTCGCGCTACACCTTC. Protein sequence: CASSPQSTGSRYTF.